The 14 T cell receptor beta chains presented below share a single source sample, sequenced in a study of blood T cell repertoires in COVID-19. Clones were read by immunoSEQ multiplex PCR, and TCRdb kept only the in-frame ones, dropping some. The data show 55,000 to 90,000 clones, roughly 86% seen once. Material: peripheral blood. The receptor set was obtained from a man between 70 and 80 years old with active COVID-19.

This clone was detected only once. The V call is TRBV18, the J call TRBJ2-5; no reliable D call. The V gene lost 0 bases and the J gene lost 5 bases, with 10 bases spanning the gap. Germline V gene sequence: CDR1 KGHSH, CDR2 LQKENI. This CDR3 has 14 amino acids. CDR3 protein: CASSPPGLVETQYF. CDR3 in DNA: TGTGCCAGCTCACCACCCGGTCTAGTGGAGACCCAGTACTTC.

The CDR3 reads CASSPSGSGDYEQYF. CDR3 in DNA: TGTGCCAGCAGCCCCTCGGGTAGCGGGGACTACGAGCAGTACTTC. This chain links TRBV9 with TRBJ2-7; 8 bases are shared with TRBD2. Germline V lookup: CDR1 SGDLS, CDR2 YYNGEE. The CDR3 contains 15 residues. V shed 4 bases, J shed 3 bases, and the junction held 9 bases outside the gene matches.

The CDR3 is CASTPTGGGTKAFF. CDR3 bases: TGTGCCAGCACCCCCACGGGGGGGGGCACCAAAGCTTTCTTT. J is TRBJ1-1 and V is TRBV6-2 or TRBV6-3, with a weak D call TRBD1 (6 bases). CDR3 length: 14 amino acids. Trimming removed 7 bases from V and 9 bases from J, with 21 bases in between. The germline gives CDR1 MNHEY, CDR2 SVGEGT.

The genes are TRBV12-3 or TRBV12-4 and TRBJ2-7; no reliable D call. The CDR3 is 13 amino acids. V lost 6 bases and J lost 0, with 9 bases in between. The CDR3 protein is CASRRHSSYEQYF. CDR3 sequence (DNA): TGTGCCAGCAGGCGACATAGCTCCTACGAGCAGTACTTC.

The chain employs TRBV5-4 and TRBJ1-2, with 8 bases aligning to TRBD1. This CDR3 is built from 14 residues. V trimming: 4 bases; J trimming: 4 bases; junction bases outside the gene matches: 6. Germline V gene lookup returns CDR1 SGHNT and CDR2 YYREEE (reference sequence). The CDR3, as DNA: TGTGCCAGCAGCCCCCGACAGGGGTCCTATGGCTACACCTTC. Protein product: CASSPRQGSYGYTF.

The chain uses TRBV5-4 and TRBJ2-3, with TRBD1 matching over 9 bases. Trimming at V came to 4 bases and at J to 6 bases, leaving 6 bases not matched to a gene. The CDR3 is 14 residues long. Per the germline V gene, CDR1 is SGHNT and CDR2 is YYREEE (reference sequence). CDR3 sequence reads: CASSRGQGGDTQYF. In DNA, the CDR3 is TGTGCCAGCAGCCGGGGACAGGGTGGGGATACGCAGTATTTT.

V gene TRBV11-2 combines with J gene TRBJ1-1, with D tentatively TRBD1 (6 bases). V was shortened by 3 bases and J by 1 base, with 12 bases between the two germline ends. CDR3 length: 15 residues. The germline V gene has CDR1 SGHAT and CDR2 FQNNGV. The CDR3 reads CASSFGRGGNTEAFF. DNA for the CDR3: TGTGCCAGCAGCTTTGGTAGGGGGGGGAACACTGAAGCTTTCTTT.

The chain combines TRBV27 with TRBJ2-3, with D possibly TRBD2 on 7 matching bases. The CDR3 runs 18 residues. Germline CDR1 and CDR2: MNHEY and SMNVEV (reference sequence). The ends were cut back, 5 bases at V and 4 bases at J, with 25 bases in the middle. CDR3 DNA: TGTGCCAGCAGTCCAAATAGGGGGTGGGGAGGGCCGTCAGATACGCAGTATTTT. Translated, it gives CASSPNRGWGGPSDTQYF.

The rearrangement links TRBV25-1 to TRBJ1-4; D possibly corresponds to TRBD1 (5 bases). The length of the CDR3 is 14 residues. Germline V gene sequence: CDR1 MGHDK, CDR2 SYGVNS. V lost 6 bases to trimming and J lost 8 bases, with 16 bases between them. The CDR3 is CASSPHPRGEKLFF. The CDR3 bases are TGTGCCAGCAGCCCCCACCCCCGGGGGGAAAAACTGTTTTTT. Combining the CDR3 with reference TRBV25-1 and TRBJ1-4 gives the whole variable domain EADIYQTPRYLVIGTGKKITLECSQTMGHDKMYWYQQDPGMELHLIHYSYGVNSTEKGDLSSESTVSRIRTEHFPLTLESARPSHTSQYLCASSPHPRGEKLFFGSGTQLSVL.

The chain employs TRBV5-1 and TRBJ2-5, with 7 positions matching TRBD2. V dropped 4 bases and J dropped 5; count of bases not matched to a gene: 5. The germline CDR1 and CDR2 sequences are SGHRS and YFSETQ. This CDR3 region has 13 residues. The CDR3 here is CASSGRVGETQYF. CDR3 nucleotide sequence: TGCGCCAGCAGCGGGAGGGTCGGGGAGACCCAGTACTTC.

This clone was recorded only once. The rearrangement links TRBV5-1 to TRBJ2-1, with 8 bases identical to TRBD2. This CDR3 has 17 amino acids. The germline V gene has CDR1 SGHRS and CDR2 YFSETQ. J was trimmed by 10 bases and V by 2 bases; bases with no gene match: 17. The CDR3 DNA is TGCGCCAGCAGCTTTGGTGTAGCGGGACCCAACGGGGGGGAGCAGTTCTTC. This encodes CASSFGVAGPNGGEQFF.

The sample holds one count of this clone. The chain links TRBV30 to TRBJ1-5; no clear D. Germline CDR1 and CDR2: GTSNPN and SVGIG (reference sequence). V gave up 1 base and J gave up 5 bases, with 9 bases separating them. The CDR3 consists of 13 residues. The CDR3 is CAWSGGHDQPQHF. In nucleotides, the CDR3 is TGTGCCTGGAGTGGAGGGCACGATCAGCCCCAGCATTTT.

This rearrangement joins TRBV5-5 to TRBJ2-7, with 8 bases lining up with TRBD2. The CDR3 is 15 residues long. Trimming removed 0 bases from V and 3 bases from J; junction bases left unmatched: 5. Per the germline V gene, CDR1 is SGHKS and CDR2 is YYEKEE (reference sequence). CDR3 nucleotide sequence: TGTGCCAGCAGCTTGGGTCCACGGGGGGGCTACGAGCAGTACTTC. The encoded protein is CASSLGPRGGYEQYF.

CDR3 nucleotide sequence: TGTGCCAGCAGCCCCCGGGGGGCAGTGAACACTGAAGCTTTCTTT. Translated: CASSPRGAVNTEAFF. The gene calls are TRBV11-2 and TRBJ1-1, with a possible D match to TRBD1 (6 bases). Deletions cut 5 bases from V and 0 bases from J, with 13 bases between. The length of the CDR3 is 15 residues. In germline, CDR1 is SGHAT, CDR2 FQNNGV.